The rows below give T cell receptor beta chains drawn from one sample of a study of T cells in Graves' hyperthyroidism and ophthalmopathy. MiXCR, run by TCRdb on the multiplex PCR reads, gives a single entry per CDR3 protein. Of more than 100,000 distinct CDR3 sequences in the sample, roughly 50% were seen once. Sequencing used blood. Receptors were obtained from a middle-aged man with Graves' hyperthyroidism. Both conserved end residues are part of each CDR3. Each record gives: D gene, clone size, J gene, V gene, CDR3 protein, CDR3 DNA. D genes are given only for firm matches. Size is stated for part of the rows, as once, few or many counts, or as a class when the clone is expanded.

D: NA
size: many
J: TRBJ2-5
V: TRBV9
CDR3: CASSVEGIETQYF
DNA: TGTGCCAGCAGCGTAGAGGGAATAGAGACCCAGTACTTC

D: NA
size: few
J: TRBJ2-3
V: TRBV27
CDR3: CASSTFTDTQYF
DNA: TGTGCCAGCAGTACTTTCACAGATACGCAGTATTTT

D: TRBD2
size: NA
J: TRBJ2-7
V: TRBV6-6
CDR3: CASRLAGRTYEQYF
DNA: TGTGCCAGCAGGCTAGCGGGGAGAACCTACGAGCAGTACTTC

D: NA
size: NA
J: TRBJ2-3
V: TRBV10-3
CDR3: CATSLADTQYF
DNA: TGTGCCACCTCTCTCGCAGACACGCAGTATTTT

D: TRBD2
size: NA
J: TRBJ2-1
V: TRBV4-2
CDR3: CASSQGPGLAGGSSYNEQFF
DNA: TGTGCCAGCAGCCAAGGACCGGGACTAGCGGGGGGGAGCTCCTACAATGAGCAGTTCTTC

D: NA
size: NA
J: TRBJ1-6
V: TRBV20-1
CDR3: CSARAGRHNSPLHF
DNA: TGCAGTGCTAGAGCCGGGCGGCATAATTCACCCCTCCACTTT

D: TRBD1
size: NA
J: TRBJ2-5
V: TRBV5-1
CDR3: CASSLGDRSWETQYF
DNA: TGCGCCAGCAGCTTGGGGGACAGGAGTTGGGAGACCCAGTACTTC

D: NA
size: NA
J: TRBJ1-5
V: TRBV7-2
CDR3: CASSLGGQGVETQHF
DNA: TGTGCCAGCAGCTTAGGAGGTCAGGGAGTAGAGACCCAGCATTTT

D: NA
size: NA
J: TRBJ2-7
V: TRBV29-1
CDR3: CRLRTAPYEQYF
DNA: TGCAGACTACGGACAGCCCCCTACGAGCAGTACTTC

D: NA
size: many
J: TRBJ2-7
V: TRBV28
CDR3: CASSFTTSGEQYF
DNA: TGTGCCAGCAGTTTCACGACCTCTGGGGAGCAGTACTTC

D: TRBD2
size: NA
J: TRBJ2-1
V: TRBV7-7
CDR3: CASSFVPGLAEEQFF
DNA: TGTGCTAGCAGCTTTGTACCGGGACTAGCGGAGGAGCAGTTCTTC

D: TRBD2
size: NA
J: TRBJ2-1
V: TRBV7-7
CDR3: CASSQGLAGEGEQFF
DNA: TGTGCTAGCAGCCAGGGACTAGCGGGAGAGGGTGAGCAGTTCTTC

D: NA
size: many
J: TRBJ1-6
V: TRBV7-8
CDR3: CASSSPAQSSSYNSPLHF
DNA: TGTGCCAGCAGCTCACCGGCACAGTCGAGCTCCTATAATTCACCCCTCCACTTT

D: TRBD1
size: many
J: TRBJ1-6
V: TRBV13
CDR3: CASSLGGTEWSPLHF
DNA: TGTGCCAGCAGCTTAGGTGGGACAGAATGGTCACCCCTCCACTTT

D: TRBD1
size: NA
J: TRBJ2-3
V: TRBV7-7
CDR3: CASERGQGARNEQYF
DNA: TGTGCCAGCGAACGGGGACAGGGGGCGCGGAATGAGCAGTATTTT

D: NA
size: NA
J: TRBJ2-7
V: TRBV29-1
CDR3: CSVITDSGWEQYF
DNA: TGCAGCGTGATCACCGACAGCGGATGGGAGCAGTACTTC

D: TRBD1
size: once
J: TRBJ1-2
V: TRBV10-3
CDR3: CAISGTGLNYGYTF
DNA: TGTGCCATCAGCGGGACAGGCCTCAACTATGGCTACACCTTC

D: NA
size: NA
J: TRBJ1-2
V: TRBV10-3
CDR3: CAISRGNYSYTF
DNA: TGTGCCATCTCTAGGGGGAACTATAGCTACACCTTC

D: NA
size: NA
J: TRBJ1-5
V: TRBV24-1
CDR3: CATSTPYGPQHF
DNA: TGTGCCACCAGTACCCCTTATGGGCCCCAGCATTTT

D: NA
size: few
J: TRBJ1-1
V: TRBV7-3
CDR3: CASSQDSGDTILNTEAFF
DNA: TGCGCCAGCAGCCAAGATTCGGGGGACACCATTTTGAACACTGAAGCTTTCTTT

D: NA
size: NA
J: TRBJ2-1
V: TRBV6-5
CDR3: CASSCDGSYNEQFF
DNA: TGTGCCAGCAGTTGCGACGGTAGCTACAATGAGCAGTTCTTC

D: NA
size: many
J: TRBJ2-7
V: TRBV5-1
CDR3: CASSLAEGPYEQYF
DNA: TGCGCCAGCAGCTTGGCCGAGGGACCCTACGAGCAGTACTTC

D: NA
size: many
J: TRBJ2-5
V: TRBV28
CDR3: CASSLKRETQYF
DNA: TGTGCCAGCAGTTTGAAGAGAGAGACCCAGTACTTC

D: NA
size: NA
J: TRBJ1-1
V: TRBV29-1
CDR3: CSSPQGLMNTEAFF
DNA: TGCAGCAGCCCCCAGGGCCTAATGAACACTGAAGCTTTCTTT

D: TRBD1
size: NA
J: TRBJ2-7
V: TRBV3-1
CDR3: CASSQQGTAPPSF
DNA: TGTGCCAGCAGCCAACAAGGGACAGCTCCCCCATCTTTC

D: TRBD2
size: NA
J: TRBJ2-1
V: TRBV12-3/TRBV12-4
CDR3: CASSWTGTSLDEQFF
DNA: TGTGCCAGCAGCTGGACTGGGACTAGCCTCGATGAGCAGTTCTTC

D: TRBD1
size: many
J: TRBJ2-1
V: TRBV28
CDR3: CASSRGQSYNEQFF
DNA: TGTGCCAGCAGTAGGGGACAGAGCTACAATGAGCAGTTCTTC

D: NA
size: many
J: TRBJ2-7
V: TRBV4-1
CDR3: CASSTPGGRTPYEQYF
DNA: TGCGCCAGCAGCACTCCTGGGGGTCGTACCCCCTACGAGCAGTACTTC

D: NA
size: NA
J: TRBJ1-4
V: TRBV15
CDR3: CATSRDGTGEKLFF
DNA: TGCGCCACCAGCAGAGATGGGACGGGTGAAAAACTGTTTTTT

D: TRBD1
size: NA
J: TRBJ1-2
V: TRBV10-3
CDR3: CAISQEVVGTVHGYTF
DNA: TGTGCCATCAGCCAAGAGGTGGTGGGGACAGTCCATGGCTACACCTTC

D: NA
size: NA
J: TRBJ2-7
V: TRBV25-1
CDR3: CASSEGEEAYEQYF
DNA: TGTGCCAGCAGTGAAGGGGAAGAGGCCTACGAGCAGTACTTC

D: NA
size: NA
J: TRBJ2-5
V: TRBV18
CDR3: CASSPSSPGETQYF
DNA: TGTGCCAGCTCACCCAGCAGCCCTGGGGAGACCCAGTACTTC

D: TRBD2
size: many
J: TRBJ2-7
V: TRBV29-1
CDR3: CSVIPGLVGEQYF
DNA: TGCAGCGTCATCCCGGGACTAGTAGGCGAGCAGTACTTC

D: TRBD2
size: few
J: TRBJ2-5
V: TRBV10-3
CDR3: CAISVPRGGQTQYF
DNA: TGTGCCATCAGTGTCCCCCGGGGAGGGCAGACCCAGTACTTC

D: TRBD2
size: many
J: TRBJ2-7
V: TRBV20-1
CDR3: CSARDLRTSGGEQYF
DNA: TGCAGTGCTAGAGATCTCCGGACTAGCGGGGGCGAGCAGTACTTC

D: NA
size: many
J: TRBJ1-1
V: TRBV14
CDR3: CASSLPGVNTEAFF
DNA: TGTGCCAGCAGCCTCCCGGGGGTGAACACTGAAGCTTTCTTT

D: NA
size: many
J: TRBJ1-2
V: TRBV12-3/TRBV12-4
CDR3: CASSLGSGTPYGYTF
DNA: TGTGCCAGCAGTTTAGGGTCCGGGACGCCCTATGGCTACACCTTC

D: NA
size: many
J: TRBJ1-3
V: TRBV7-2
CDR3: CASSPQGGNTIYF
DNA: TGTGCCAGCAGCCCTCAGGGCGGAAACACCATATATTTT

D: TRBD1
size: many
J: TRBJ1-6
V: TRBV9
CDR3: CASSVWDSSPLHF
DNA: TGTGCCAGCAGCGTTTGGGACAGTTCACCCCTCCACTTT

D: TRBD1
size: many
J: TRBJ2-1
V: TRBV24-1
CDR3: CATRGTGSPEQFF
DNA: TGTGCCACCCGCGGGACAGGGTCCCCCGAGCAGTTCTTC

D: TRBD1
size: NA
J: TRBJ2-7
V: TRBV20-1
CDR3: CSANQGQGAEQYF
DNA: TGCAGTGCTAATCAGGGACAGGGGGCCGAGCAGTACTTC

D: TRBD2
size: NA
J: TRBJ2-7
V: TRBV2
CDR3: CASSVSSGGNYEQYF
DNA: TGTGCCAGCAGTGTATCTAGCGGGGGCAACTACGAGCAGTACTTC

D: NA
size: NA
J: TRBJ2-1
V: TRBV29-1
CDR3: CSSWLSSYNEQFF
DNA: TGCAGCTCTTGGTTAAGCTCCTACAATGAGCAGTTCTTC

D: NA
size: many
J: TRBJ1-3
V: TRBV7-2
CDR3: CASSSYQGSGNTIYF
DNA: TGTGCCAGCAGCTCCTACCAGGGGTCTGGAAACACCATATATTTT

D: NA
size: NA
J: TRBJ1-1
V: TRBV10-3
CDR3: CAISGGMGTEAFF
DNA: TGTGCCATCAGTGGGGGGATGGGAACTGAAGCTTTCTTT

D: NA
size: many
J: TRBJ1-2
V: TRBV15
CDR3: CATSRDRAGPGYTF
DNA: TGTGCCACCAGCAGAGATCGGGCAGGGCCTGGCTACACCTTC

D: NA
size: NA
J: TRBJ1-1
V: TRBV10-3
CDR3: CAISGAGISTEAFF
DNA: TGTGCCATCAGTGGGGCAGGGATTAGCACTGAAGCTTTCTTT

D: NA
size: many
J: TRBJ1-1
V: TRBV4-1
CDR3: CASSQGGGVDPPLEAFF
DNA: TGCGCCAGCAGCCAAGGTGGGGGCGTTGATCCCCCACTGGAAGCTTTCTTT

D: NA
size: many
J: TRBJ1-1
V: TRBV6-2/TRBV6-3
CDR3: CASRRGTEAFF
DNA: TGTGCCAGCAGGAGGGGCACTGAAGCTTTCTTT

D: NA
size: NA
J: TRBJ1-5
V: TRBV5-6
CDR3: CASSLRLGSGGQPQHF
DNA: TGTGCCAGCAGCTTGAGGTTGGGTTCCGGCGGACAGCCCCAACATTTT

D: NA
size: NA
J: TRBJ2-5
V: TRBV7-2
CDR3: CASSLVGSETQYF
DNA: TGTGCCAGCAGCTTAGTGGGGTCGGAGACCCAGTACTTC

D: NA
size: NA
J: TRBJ1-3
V: TRBV6-1
CDR3: CASSEARKGSGNTIYF
DNA: TGTGCCAGCAGTGAAGCGCGGAAGGGCTCTGGAAACACCATATATTTT

D: TRBD2
size: NA
J: TRBJ2-1
V: TRBV4-1
CDR3: CVSGEGRGSDEQFF
DNA: TGCGTCAGCGGCGAAGGGCGGGGGTCTGATGAGCAGTTCTTC